Presented here are 29 T cell receptor beta chains from one specimen sequenced in a study of CD8+ T cells in alopecia areata. RNA was extracted and reverse transcribed into cDNA as the sequencing template. Some clones are missing from TCRdb's copy, which holds only in-frame ones; the method was immunoSEQ multiplex PCR. Of some 100,000 clones in the sample, about 60% were seen once. The source material was CD4+ T cells sorted from blood. The receptors derive from a human donor in good health.

This clone showed up just once. The chain joins TRBV19 to TRBJ2-3; D is uncertain. The V and J ends lost 3 bases and 10 bases respectively, with 14 bases between them. Germline CDR1 reads LNHDA; CDR2 reads SQIVND (reference sequence). There are 13 residues in the CDR3. This chain's CDR3 is CASSMDLGPAQYF. The CDR3 DNA reads TGTGCCAGTAGTATGGACCTCGGACCTGCGCAGTATTTT.

This chain joins TRBV7-2 and TRBJ2-3; D gene unclear. CDR1 and CDR2 from the germline V gene are SGHTA and FQGNSA. The CDR3 is 12 amino acids. V lost 6 bases and J lost 10, with 14 bases in between. The CDR3 loop reads CASSRLRAAQYF. The CDR3 nucleotides read TGTGCCAGCAGTCGTCTTAGGGCGGCGCAGTATTTT.

The V gene is TRBV5-6, the J gene TRBJ2-5, with D perhaps TRBD1 (5 bases). The V gene lost 2 bases and the J gene lost 4 bases, with 12 bases spanning the gap. There are 14 residues in the CDR3. The germline V gene has CDR1 SGHDT and CDR2 YYEEEE. The DNA of the CDR3 is TGTGCCAGCAGCTTTTCTGCAGGGCCAGAGACCCAGTACTTC. It is translated as CASSFSAGPETQYF.

The chain employs TRBV5-1 and TRBJ2-5; a possible D gene is TRBD1 (6 bases). V gave up 0 bases and J gave up 4 bases, with 10 bases separating them. CDR1 SGHRS and CDR2 YFSETQ come from the germline V gene. This CDR3 spans 14 amino acids. Here the CDR3 reads CASSLGGPTETQYF. As DNA, the CDR3 is TGCGCCAGCAGCTTGGGGGGGCCCACAGAGACCCAGTACTTC.

The table lists this clone with a count of one. The genes are TRBV2 and TRBJ2-5, with no clear D. CDR3 length equals 14 residues. CDR1 and CDR2 from the germline V gene are SNHLY and FYNNEI. Trimming left V 6 bases short and J 5 bases short, with 16 bases between. The CDR3 sequence is CASRRGPERETQYF. CDR3 nucleotide sequence: TGTGCCAGCAGACGCGGCCCCGAGAGGGAGACCCAGTACTTC.

This clone has only a few counts. The chain carries TRBV25-1 and TRBJ2-3, with D perhaps matching TRBD1 (6 bases). V lost 5 bases to trimming and J lost 2 bases, with 14 bases between them. CDR3 length: 15 amino acids. CDR1 is MGHDK, CDR2 SYGVNS, per germline. CDR3 sequence reads: CASSQNTGTTDTQYF. The DNA for the CDR3 is TGTGCCAGCAGTCAGAATACAGGGACCACAGATACGCAGTATTTT.

This rearrangement joins TRBV30 to TRBJ2-1, with D unresolved. From germline, CDR1 is GTSNPN and CDR2 SVGIG (reference sequence). This CDR3 contains 14 residues. V lost 2 bases and J 4 bases, leaving 12 bases between the germline ends. DNA for the CDR3: TGTGCCTGGAGTCCCCTATCCCTATACAATGAGCAGTTCTTC. Amino acid sequence: CAWSPLSLYNEQFF.

The chain is built from TRBV30 and TRBJ1-5; D might be TRBD1 (6 bases). Germline values: CDR1 GTSNPN, CDR2 SVGIG (reference sequence). There are 14 residues in the CDR3. V was clipped by 7 bases and J by 2 bases, with 15 bases between them. CDR3 DNA: TGTGCCTTAGCCCTACAGGGTGGCAATCAGCCCCAGCATTTT. Its protein product is CALALQGGNQPQHF.

This rearrangement joins TRBV7-7 to TRBJ2-2, with D possibly being TRBD1 (6 bases). The germline V gene encodes CDR1 SSHAT and CDR2 FNYEAQ (reference sequence). The CDR3 loop spans 15 amino acids. Trimming shortened V by 5 bases and J by 0 bases, and 10 bases separated the two germline ends. CDR3 sequence: CASSLQGANTGELFF. For the CDR3, the DNA is TGTGCCAGCAGCCTACAGGGTGCGAACACCGGGGAGCTGTTTTTT.

This chain's CDR3 is CASSRIGRAEAFF. The CDR3 coding sequence is TGTGCCAGCAGCCGGATAGGACGGGCTGAAGCTTTCTTT. The chain combines TRBV4-2 with TRBJ1-1; no clear D gene. V shed 4 bases and J shed 6 bases, with 12 bases lying between them. Germline values: CDR1 LGHNA, CDR2 YNFKEQ. The length of the CDR3 is 13 residues.

CDR3 nucleotide sequence: TGTGCCAGCAGCTTAGCAGGACCAACGGGCAATGAGCAGTTCTTC. This codes for CASSLAGPTGNEQFF. The V and J genes are TRBV7-9 and TRBJ2-1; D is uncertain. Trimming stripped 0 bases from V and 6 bases from J, with 12 bases between. Germline values: CDR1 SEHNR, CDR2 FQNEAQ (reference sequence). The CDR3 has 15 amino acids.

The rearrangement joins TRBV7-9 to TRBJ1-4; D gene ambiguous. Germline values: CDR1 SEHNR, CDR2 FQNEAQ (reference sequence). Trimming removed 5 bases from V and 3 bases from J, with 16 bases in between. The CDR3 length is 16 residues. Here the CDR3 reads CASSPTPPLPNEKLFF. CDR3 coding DNA: TGTGCCAGCAGCCCCACGCCCCCGCTCCCTAATGAAAAACTGTTTTTT.

This clone was detected only once. The chain uses TRBV6-1 and TRBJ1-5; weak D call: TRBD1 (6 bases). Deletions cut 4 bases from V and 6 bases from J, with 10 bases between. Looked up from germline, CDR1 is MNHNS and CDR2 is SASEGT. CDR3 size: 13 residues. The chain's CDR3 is CASSALRGQPQHF. DNA for the CDR3: TGTGCCAGCAGTGCCCTCAGGGGTCAGCCCCAGCATTTT.

V is TRBV5-1 and J is TRBJ1-4, with TRBD1 identical over 8 bases. This CDR3 comprises 15 residues. Germline assignment: CDR1 SGHRS and CDR2 YFSETQ. The V and J ends lost 0 bases and 4 bases, in that order; junction bases with no gene match: 2. The CDR3 DNA reads as TGCGCCAGCAGCTTGGAGGGACAGGATAATGAAAAACTGTTTTTT. Amino acids: CASSLEGQDNEKLFF.

V gene TRBV4-1 combines with J gene TRBJ1-4, with 9 bases that match TRBD1. The trim removed 0 bases at V and 10 bases at J, leaving 9 bases unmatched. Germline V gene data show CDR1 as MGHRA and CDR2 as YSYEKL. The CDR3 contains 16 residues. CDR3 residues: CASSQDEGQGSGKLFF. The CDR3 DNA is TGCGCCAGCAGCCAAGATGAGGGACAGGGTAGTGGAAAACTGTTTTTT.

The chain uses TRBV30 and TRBJ2-3; 8 positions agree with TRBD2. The CDR3 spans 14 residues. J gave up 2 bases and V 3 bases, and 4 bases lay outside the gene matches. Germline assignment: CDR1 GTSNPN and CDR2 SVGIG (reference sequence). CDR3: CAWRKRGNTDTQYF. The CDR3, as DNA: TGTGCCTGGAGGAAGCGGGGGAACACAGATACGCAGTATTTT.

This clone was observed a handful of times. The chain is built from TRBV7-9 and TRBJ2-3; D is ambiguous. Germline V lookup: CDR1 SEHNR, CDR2 FQNEAQ (reference sequence). Trimming stripped 6 bases from V and 13 bases from J, with 17 bases between. This CDR3 is built from 12 residues. The CDR3: CASSFTALTEYF. DNA for the CDR3: TGTGCCAGCAGTTTTACAGCTCTTACCGAGTATTTT.

This chain joins TRBV2 and TRBJ2-5; D unclear. The length of the CDR3 is 13 residues. Between the trimmed V and J ends, which lost 6 bases and 5 bases, there was a span of 13 bases. Germline V gives CDR1 SNHLY, CDR2 FYNNEI. The CDR3 DNA reads TGTGCCAGCAGCGACTTCCTATCGGAGACCCAGTACTTC. It encodes CASSDFLSETQYF.

This clone was detected only once. CDR3 protein: CASSALGSSYSNQPQHF. The CDR3 coding sequence is TGTGCCAGCAGCGCGCTAGGTTCGAGTTATAGCAATCAGCCCCAGCATTTT. V usage is TRBV9 and J usage is TRBJ1-5; D is unresolved. V gave up 3 bases and J gave up 0 bases, with 16 bases separating them. This CDR3 spans 17 amino acids. Germline V gene data show CDR1 as SGDLS and CDR2 as YYNGEE.

This chain uses TRBV29-1 with TRBJ1-1; no clear D gene. V shed 7 bases and J shed 8 bases, with 17 bases lying between them. The CDR3 spans 12 residues. The V gene's germline CDR1 is SQVTM and CDR2 ANQGSEA. Here the CDR3 reads CSALTTLSEAFF. The CDR3 coding sequence is TGCAGCGCCTTGACCACCCTGAGCGAAGCTTTCTTT.

This clone was counted once. The CDR3: CASRASRRRDHEYF. For the CDR3, the DNA is TGTGCCAGCAGAGCCTCGCGTCGACGGGATCACGAGTACTTC. The chain is built from TRBV27 and TRBJ2-7, with D possibly matching TRBD2 (5 bases). The CDR3 totals 14 residues. In germline, CDR1 is MNHEY, CDR2 SMNVEV (reference sequence). The V end was cut by 6 bases, the J end by 11 bases, with 23 bases between.

This clone was found a few times. The chain recombines TRBV5-1 with TRBJ2-7; a possible D gene is TRBD2 (6 bases). In germline, CDR1 is SGHRS, CDR2 YFSETQ. Between the trimmed V and J ends, which lost 4 bases and 4 bases, there was a span of 18 bases. The CDR3 consists of 15 residues. In DNA, the CDR3 is TGCGCCAGCAGCCCGGGGGACCCCCTAGTTTACGAGCAGTACTTC. It is translated as CASSPGDPLVYEQYF.

This clone was seen only a few times. This chain joins TRBV5-6 and TRBJ1-1, with a weak D call TRBD1 (6 bases). CDR1 is SGHDT, CDR2 YYEEEE, per germline. V was pared by 4 bases and J by 1 base, with 14 bases between. The CDR3 is 15 amino acids. The CDR3 DNA reads as TGTGCCAGCAGCCCTGGGGGCGATAGGAACACTGAAGCTTTCTTT. Its protein is CASSPGGDRNTEAFF.

V usage is TRBV7-8 and J usage is TRBJ2-5; no reliable D call. Germline values: CDR1 SGHVS, CDR2 FQNEAQ. This CDR3 has 12 amino acids. V was cut by 7 bases and J by 2 bases, with 8 bases left in between. The CDR3: CASTPEQETQYF. The CDR3 bases are TGTGCCAGCACCCCCGAACAAGAGACCCAGTACTTC. The whole variable domain, remainder taken from reference TRBV7-8 and TRBJ2-5, is GAGVSQSPRYKVAKRGQDVALRCDPISGHVSLFWYQQALGQGPEFLTYFQNEAQLDKSGLPSDRFFAERPEGSVSTLKIQRTQQEDSAVYLCASTPEQETQYFGPGTRLLVL.

The chain combines TRBV7-2 with TRBJ2-5; D is possibly TRBD2 (5 bases). The CDR3 spans 12 residues. CDR1 and CDR2 from the germline V gene are SGHTA and FQGNSA. The V end lost 3 bases, the J end lost 4 bases, and 6 bases lay between the germline ends. CDR3 sequence: CASSFGRETQYF. CDR3 bases: TGTGCCAGCAGCTTTGGGAGAGAGACCCAGTACTTC.

To note about this clone: Different DNA sequences within this sample yield the same CDR3. The rearrangement links TRBV7-6 to TRBJ2-3; maybe TRBD1 (6 bases). V gave up 0 bases and J gave up 0 bases, with 7 bases separating them. Per the germline V gene, CDR1 is SGHVS and CDR2 is FNYEAQ. The CDR3 length is 15 residues. The CDR3 sequence is CASSLAGASTDTQYF. CDR3 in DNA: TGTGCCAGCAGCTTAGCGGGGGCCAGCACAGATACGCAGTATTTT.

This clone was seen more than once but under ten times. CDR3 in DNA: TGTGCCAGTAGTTTCGGACAAAAATACGAGCAGTACTTC. Translated, it gives CASSFGQKYEQYF. The V gene is TRBV19, the J gene TRBJ2-7; D is possibly TRBD1 (5 bases). Per germline, CDR1 LNHDA and CDR2 SQIVND (reference sequence). V lost 5 bases and J 4 bases, leaving 12 bases between the germline ends. The CDR3 extends over 13 amino acids.

This rearrangement joins TRBV10-3 to TRBJ1-1; TRBD1 aligns across 9 bases. The CDR3 totals 14 residues. The V gene end was trimmed by 4 bases and the J gene end by 2 bases; junction bases not matched to a gene: 2. Germline values: CDR1 ENHRY, CDR2 SYGVKD. CDR3 DNA sequence: TGTGCCATCAGTGCGGACAGGGGAAACACTGAAGCTTTCTTT. This sequence encodes CAISADRGNTEAFF.

The chain recombines TRBV29-1 with TRBJ2-3; D unresolved. The V gene lost 3 bases and the J gene lost 1 base, with 8 bases spanning the gap. Germline V gene sequence: CDR1 SQVTM, CDR2 ANQGSEA. The CDR3 extends over 13 amino acids. CDR3 nucleotide sequence: TGCAGCGTTGAGGGTGAGGGCACAGATACGCAGTATTTT. Protein: CSVEGEGTDTQYF.